These 20 T cell receptor beta chains originate from one sample sequenced in a study of blood T cell repertoires in COVID-19. Repertoires were generated with immunoSEQ multiplex PCR, while TCRdb's copy carries only in-frame clones and drops some. Seen here are about 97,000 clones, almost 95% observed once, and the top ten hold around 6%. The sample was peripheral blood. The receptors shown here come from a man aged 45-60 years with active COVID-19.

This chain links TRBV11-2 with TRBJ1-2, with D perhaps matching TRBD1 (6 bases). The CDR3 length is 12 residues. Trimming removed 4 bases from V and 8 bases from J, with 11 bases in between. Germline V CDR1 and CDR2: SGHAT, FQNNGV. This CDR3 reads CASSSQGLGYTF. DNA for the CDR3: TGTGCCAGCAGCTCTCAGGGGCTGGGCTACACCTTC.

The chain employs TRBV9 and TRBJ2-3, with 10 bases lining up with TRBD2. This CDR3 comprises 17 residues. Germline loops: CDR1 SGDLS, CDR2 YYNGEE. J lost 1 base, V lost 0 bases, and 5 bases had no gene match. The CDR3 here is CASSVEASGSGTDTQYF. The CDR3 nucleotides are TGTGCCAGCAGCGTAGAGGCTAGCGGGAGTGGCACAGATACGCAGTATTTT.

The V call is TRBV10-3, the J call TRBJ1-4; 7 bases map to TRBD1. The CDR3 has 15 amino acids. Germline V gives CDR1 ENHRY, CDR2 SYGVKD. Losses at the gene ends were 2 bases for V and 8 bases for J; bases not matched to a gene: 8. CDR3 residues: CAISEQPGTAEKLFF. CDR3 DNA: TGTGCCATCAGTGAGCAACCCGGGACAGCAGAAAAACTGTTTTTT.

The V gene is TRBV5-1, the J gene TRBJ2-5; D might be TRBD1 (5 bases). CDR3 size: 15 residues. Trimming shortened V by 4 bases and J by 0 bases, and 13 bases separated the two germline ends. Looked up from germline, CDR1 is SGHRS and CDR2 is YFSETQ. As DNA, the CDR3 is TGCGCCAGCAGCCCGGAACAGGCCTACCAAGAGACCCAGTACTTC. Encoded protein: CASSPEQAYQETQYF.

The sample holds one count of this clone. V and J are TRBV9 and TRBJ2-1; D is unclear. The CDR3 is 12 residues long. Germline assignment: CDR1 SGDLS and CDR2 YYNGEE. V dropped 0 bases and J dropped 6 bases, with 4 bases sitting between them. CDR3 sequence (DNA): TGTGCCAGCAGCGTAGCTGTCAATGAGCAGTTCTTC. Its protein product is CASSVAVNEQFF.

The rearrangement uses TRBV7-9 and TRBJ2-1, with TRBD1 matching over 9 bases. The ends lost 8 bases at V and 6 bases at J; junction bases unmatched: 17. This CDR3 has 17 residues. Germline CDR1 SEHNR, CDR2 FQNEAQ (reference sequence). CDR3 protein: CASDKGTGGLMGNEQFF. DNA for the CDR3: TGTGCCAGCGATAAGGGTACAGGGGGCTTGATGGGCAATGAGCAGTTCTTC. Full variable domain (rest looked up from reference TRBV7-9 and TRBJ2-1): DTGVSQNPRHKITKRGQNVTFRCDPISEHNRLYWYRQTLGQGPEFLTYFQNEAQLEKSRLLSDRFSAERPKGSFSTLEIQRTEQGDSAMYLCASDKGTGGLMGNEQFFGPGTRLTVL.

The rearrangement uses TRBV9 and TRBJ1-4, with TRBD1 identical over 9 bases. Looked up from germline, CDR1 is SGDLS and CDR2 is YYNGEE. The V and J ends lost 2 bases and 7 bases, in that order; junction bases with no gene match: 18. The CDR3 runs 19 residues. The CDR3 DNA reads TGTGCCAGCAGCGTGTCTCCGGGACAGGGTGTGGAAGAGGGTGAAAAACTGTTTTTT. This gives the protein CASSVSPGQGVEEGEKLFF.

The chain recombines TRBV5-1 with TRBJ2-1; no reliable D call. V lost 3 bases to trimming and J lost 8 bases, with 6 bases between them. The CDR3 length is 11 residues. Germline V gives CDR1 SGHRS, CDR2 YFSETQ. CDR3 nucleotide sequence: TGCGCCAGCAGCTCCCGAGATGAGCAGTTCTTC. It is translated as CASSSRDEQFF.

The rearrangement links TRBV11-2 to TRBJ2-7; 11 nucleotides line up with TRBD2. The V and J ends lost 5 bases and 0 bases, in that order; junction bases with no gene match: 3. The V gene's germline CDR1 is SGHAT and CDR2 FQNNGV. CDR3 size: 15 residues. CDR3 DNA sequence: TGTGCCAGCAGCGGGGGGACTAGCGGCTCCTACGAGCAGTACTTC. Encoded protein: CASSGGTSGSYEQYF.

V usage is TRBV11-2 and J usage is TRBJ2-7; D is ambiguous. V was shortened by 5 bases and J by 2 bases, with 7 bases between the two germline ends. The CDR3 spans 12 residues. Germline loops: CDR1 SGHAT, CDR2 FQNNGV. The DNA of the CDR3 is TGTGCCAGCAGCCCCGTCCCCTACGAGCAGTACTTC. This sequence encodes CASSPVPYEQYF.

The rearrangement joins TRBV7-6 to TRBJ2-1; no clear D. Germline values: CDR1 SGHVS, CDR2 FNYEAQ. With 1 base removed from V and 2 bases from J, the gap between germline ends came to 6 bases. The CDR3 runs 14 residues. The CDR3 sequence is CASSLDLPYNEQFF. The CDR3 DNA reads as TGTGCCAGCAGCTTAGACCTACCCTACAATGAGCAGTTCTTC.

This chain uses TRBV6-5 with TRBJ2-5; 12 bases map to TRBD2. Germline trimming cut 0 bases from V and 9 bases from J; bases unmatched to any gene: 8. Germline CDR1 and CDR2: MNHEY and SVGAGI. CDR3 length: 16 residues. CDR3 sequence reads: CASSYSRTSGIGAQYF. CDR3 nucleotides: TGTGCCAGCAGTTACTCGAGGACTAGCGGGATCGGGGCCCAGTACTTC.

This clone came up once. V and J are TRBV20-1 and TRBJ2-5, with 7 bases aligning to TRBD2. The germline gives CDR1 DFQATT, CDR2 SNEGSKA (reference sequence). J was trimmed by 4 bases and V by 7 bases; bases with no gene match: 3. This CDR3 region has 11 residues. The CDR3 bases are TGCAGTGGGGGAGGGGCAGAGACCCAGTACTTC. Residues: CSGGGAETQYF.

The V and J genes are TRBV11-2 and TRBJ2-3, with D perhaps matching TRBD2 (6 bases). V gave up 4 bases and J gave up 2 bases, with 10 bases separating them. Germline lookup yields CDR1 SGHAT and CDR2 FQNNGV. This CDR3 region has 14 residues. CDR3 sequence reads: CASSSGLTTDTQYF. In DNA form, the CDR3 reads TGTGCCAGCAGCTCGGGACTGACCACAGATACGCAGTATTTT.

This sequence joins TRBV28 and TRBJ1-5, with D perhaps TRBD1 (6 bases). Trimming removed 5 bases at V and 5 bases at J, with 13 bases between. Germline V gene lookup returns CDR1 MDHEN and CDR2 SYDVKM. The CDR3 is 14 residues long. Here the CDR3 DNA reads TGTGCCAGCAGTGAACAGGGAAGGGATCAGCCCCAGCATTTT. This sequence encodes CASSEQGRDQPQHF.

The chain uses TRBV7-9 and TRBJ1-1; D is undetermined. The CDR3 length is 16 residues. Germline-derived CDR1 and CDR2 are SEHNR and FQNEAQ (reference sequence). Trimming left V 5 bases short and J 4 bases short, with 20 bases between. The CDR3 is CASSLLAGRLGTEAFF. Here the CDR3 DNA reads TGTGCCAGCAGCCTTCTTGCCGGCAGGCTGGGCACTGAAGCTTTCTTT.

This clone was recorded once. The V and J genes are TRBV7-3 and TRBJ2-5, with a possible D match to TRBD2 (6 bases). V dropped 1 base and J dropped 1 base, with 10 bases sitting between them. This CDR3 contains 15 residues. The germline V gene has CDR1 SGHTA and CDR2 FQGTGA. CDR3 residues: CASSLNGLTQETQYF. DNA for the CDR3: TGTGCCAGCAGCTTAAACGGACTAACCCAAGAGACCCAGTACTTC. The full variable domain, its missing parts supplied by reference TRBV7-3 and TRBJ2-5, is GAGVSQTPSNKVTEKGKYVELRCDPISGHTALYWYRQSLGQGPEFLIYFQGTGAADDSGLPNDRFFAVRPEGSVSTLKIQRTERGDSAVYLCASSLNGLTQETQYFGPGTRLLVL.

The rearrangement joins TRBV28 to TRBJ2-2; 10 nucleotides align to TRBD1. The CDR3 totals 20 residues. CDR1 and CDR2 from the germline V gene are MDHEN and SYDVKM. The V segment lost 5 bases and the J segment 6 bases; nucleotides outside the gene matches: 21. The CDR3 nucleotides are TGTGCCAGCAGTCCCTCAACGGATCCCTGGACAGGGGGATTATCCGGGGAGCTGTTTTTT. It is translated as CASSPSTDPWTGGLSGELFF.

The chain combines TRBV10-3 with TRBJ2-1; D remains ambiguous. The CDR3 runs to 13 residues. Germline CDR1 is ENHRY and CDR2 is SYGVKD. Trimming took 0 bases from V and 10 from J, leaving 10 bases between them. The CDR3 DNA follows: TGTGCCATCAGTGAGTCCGCCCTCCGGGAGCAGTTCTTC. Translation gives CAISESALREQFF.

The chain recombines TRBV3-1 (or the pseudogene TRBV3-2) with TRBJ1-1; D is possibly TRBD1 (6 bases). V lost 0 bases to trimming and J lost 5 bases, with 7 bases between them. The CDR3 loop spans 13 amino acids. Germline assignment: CDR1 LGHDT and CDR2 YNNKEL (reference sequence). The CDR3: CASSQDTGTEAFF. CDR3 nucleotides: TGTGCCAGCAGCCAAGACACAGGGACTGAAGCTTTCTTT.